Listed below are T cell receptor beta chains from one sample, sequenced in a study of blood T cell repertoires in COVID-19. Sequenced by immunoSEQ multiplex PCR; TCRdb stores in-frame clones only, minus some. This sample has some 240,000 clones, with approximately 80% found just once. The sample taken for sequencing was peripheral blood. The receptors were sampled from a human donor in a cohort sampled during active COVID-19. The CDR3 runs from the conserved cysteine through the conserved F or W. Each record gives: CDR3 protein, CDR3 length, V gene, J gene.

CDR3 protein: CASSRDRETGELFF
CDR3 length: 14
V gene: TRBV19
J gene: TRBJ2-2

CDR3 protein: CASTPAGEGETQYF
CDR3 length: 14
V gene: TRBV9
J gene: TRBJ2-5

CDR3 protein: CASTPRGGVDYGYTF
CDR3 length: 15
V gene: TRBV7-6
J gene: TRBJ1-2

CDR3 protein: CASSQVGGTVNTEAFF
CDR3 length: 16
V gene: TRBV3-1/TRBV3-2
J gene: TRBJ1-1

CDR3 protein: CASSELPIETNEKLFF
CDR3 length: 16
V gene: TRBV5-4
J gene: TRBJ1-4

CDR3 protein: CASSRDSLMNTEAFF
CDR3 length: 15
V gene: TRBV5-1
J gene: TRBJ1-1

CDR3 protein: CASSAGLAGPTDTQYF
CDR3 length: 16
V gene: TRBV2
J gene: TRBJ2-3

CDR3 protein: CASFTGGAVNGYTF
CDR3 length: 14
V gene: TRBV19
J gene: TRBJ1-2

CDR3 protein: CASSPRDSEAFF
CDR3 length: 12
V gene: TRBV6-5
J gene: TRBJ1-1

CDR3 protein: CASSVAGAAYNEQFF
CDR3 length: 15
V gene: TRBV9
J gene: TRBJ2-1

CDR3 protein: CASAFGGSTDTQYF
CDR3 length: 14
V gene: TRBV7-9
J gene: TRBJ2-3

CDR3 protein: CASSTGQTSPLHF
CDR3 length: 13
V gene: TRBV9
J gene: TRBJ1-6

CDR3 protein: CASSNTGVEQYF
CDR3 length: 12
V gene: TRBV18
J gene: TRBJ2-7

CDR3 protein: CASSTRTGEQFF
CDR3 length: 12
V gene: TRBV7-3
J gene: TRBJ2-1

CDR3 protein: CAWDRGRDDYGYTF
CDR3 length: 14
V gene: TRBV30
J gene: TRBJ1-2

CDR3 protein: CASTQRVKGNTIYF
CDR3 length: 14
V gene: TRBV28
J gene: TRBJ1-3

CDR3 protein: CASSSGQVYNEQFF
CDR3 length: 14
V gene: TRBV7-2
J gene: TRBJ2-1

CDR3 protein: CASTTSGGHNEQFF
CDR3 length: 14
V gene: TRBV10-2
J gene: TRBJ2-1

CDR3 protein: CASAGTGIEKLFF
CDR3 length: 13
V gene: TRBV2
J gene: TRBJ1-4

CDR3 protein: CASSRDGGREDTQYF
CDR3 length: 15
V gene: TRBV7-2
J gene: TRBJ2-3

CDR3 protein: CASTPRSIDSPLHF
CDR3 length: 14
V gene: TRBV6-5
J gene: TRBJ1-6

CDR3 protein: CARSLPLFGTSGRAVRDEQFF
CDR3 length: 21
V gene: TRBV5-3
J gene: TRBJ2-1

CDR3 protein: CAGGVQGWTEAFF
CDR3 length: 13
V gene: TRBV6-5
J gene: TRBJ1-1

CDR3 protein: CASSFDQGITDTQYF
CDR3 length: 15
V gene: TRBV5-1
J gene: TRBJ2-3

CDR3 protein: CASRSSGRDEQYF
CDR3 length: 13
V gene: TRBV27
J gene: TRBJ2-7

CDR3 protein: CASSIYGGGQETQYF
CDR3 length: 15
V gene: TRBV19
J gene: TRBJ2-5

CDR3 protein: CASSQGEGTEAFF
CDR3 length: 13
V gene: TRBV2
J gene: TRBJ1-1

CDR3 protein: CASSFYRGGNNEQFF
CDR3 length: 15
V gene: TRBV5-8
J gene: TRBJ2-1

CDR3 protein: CASSLAGGETQYF
CDR3 length: 13
V gene: TRBV11-1
J gene: TRBJ2-5

CDR3 protein: CASSTEGGRAYEQYF
CDR3 length: 15
V gene: TRBV11-2
J gene: TRBJ2-7

CDR3 protein: CASSSPRTGSYEQYF
CDR3 length: 15
V gene: TRBV11-2
J gene: TRBJ2-7

CDR3 protein: CASSPMGRENQPQHF
CDR3 length: 15
V gene: TRBV2
J gene: TRBJ1-5

CDR3 protein: CASSLVLTDPGANVLTF
CDR3 length: 17
V gene: TRBV5-6
J gene: TRBJ2-6

CDR3 protein: CASSRTSVADTQYF
CDR3 length: 14
V gene: TRBV28
J gene: TRBJ2-3

CDR3 protein: CASSYSSTDTQYF
CDR3 length: 13
V gene: TRBV7-8
J gene: TRBJ2-3

CDR3 protein: CASSFPDNHHGYTF
CDR3 length: 14
V gene: TRBV11-3
J gene: TRBJ1-2

CDR3 protein: CASSQDGQGGNQPQHF
CDR3 length: 16
V gene: TRBV4-1
J gene: TRBJ1-5

CDR3 protein: CASRTQGRGNSPLHF
CDR3 length: 15
V gene: TRBV27
J gene: TRBJ1-6

CDR3 protein: CASSYEGEPSNYGYTF
CDR3 length: 16
V gene: TRBV6-5
J gene: TRBJ1-2

CDR3 protein: CASSQERWEWGYTF
CDR3 length: 14
V gene: TRBV4-2
J gene: TRBJ1-2

CDR3 protein: CASSVTSGGYNEQFF
CDR3 length: 15
V gene: TRBV6-2/TRBV6-3
J gene: TRBJ2-1

CDR3 protein: CASSQNPPGQGDEQYF
CDR3 length: 16
V gene: TRBV4-2
J gene: TRBJ2-7

CDR3 protein: CASSFYGRNEKLFF
CDR3 length: 14
V gene: TRBV5-8
J gene: TRBJ1-4

CDR3 protein: CASSDAGVYYGYTF
CDR3 length: 14
V gene: TRBV2
J gene: TRBJ1-2

CDR3 protein: CASSLTSGSGDTQYF
CDR3 length: 15
V gene: TRBV3-1/TRBV3-2
J gene: TRBJ2-3

CDR3 protein: CASSEVSGGIYNEQFF
CDR3 length: 16
V gene: TRBV6-1
J gene: TRBJ2-1

CDR3 protein: CAIRKRAGGIEQYF
CDR3 length: 14
V gene: TRBV10-3
J gene: TRBJ2-7

CDR3 protein: CASSEEIKESSGLQYF
CDR3 length: 16
V gene: TRBV6-1
J gene: TRBJ2-7

CDR3 protein: CASSYSWTGENTEAFF
CDR3 length: 16
V gene: TRBV6-5
J gene: TRBJ1-1

CDR3 protein: CASSERGREGDTEAFF
CDR3 length: 16
V gene: TRBV2
J gene: TRBJ1-1